This note documents a single TCR beta chain sequence. Here immunoSEQ multiplex PCR was the method, and the copy in TCRdb shows in-frame clones only, minus some. The sample yields approximately 140,000 clones, 87% seen once. The V gene's germline CDR1 is LGHNA and CDR2 YSLEER. After removal of 4 bases from V and 1 base from J, the junction contained 7 bases not matched to a gene. There are 15 residues in the CDR3. This record belongs to a study of blood T cell repertoires in COVID-19. Material for sequencing was peripheral blood. This TCR was recovered from a woman aged 55-69 years with active or convalescent COVID-19. V usage is TRBV4-3 and J usage is TRBJ2-7, with TRBD1 matching over 7 bases. The chain's CDR3 is CASSRVRDRSYEQYF. CDR3 nucleotide sequence: TGCGCCAGCAGCCGAGTCCGGGACAGATCCTACGAGCAGTACTTC.